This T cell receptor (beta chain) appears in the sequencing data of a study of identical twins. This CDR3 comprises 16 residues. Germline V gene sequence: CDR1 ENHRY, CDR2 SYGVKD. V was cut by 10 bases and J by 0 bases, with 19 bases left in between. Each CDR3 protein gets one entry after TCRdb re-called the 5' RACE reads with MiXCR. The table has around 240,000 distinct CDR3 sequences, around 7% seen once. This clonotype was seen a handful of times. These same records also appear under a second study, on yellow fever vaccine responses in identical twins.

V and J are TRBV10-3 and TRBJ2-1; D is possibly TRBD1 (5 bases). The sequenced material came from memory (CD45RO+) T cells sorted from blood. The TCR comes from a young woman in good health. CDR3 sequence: CATTGASPDSYNEQFF. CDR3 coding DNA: TGTGCCACTACTGGGGCTTCCCCAGACTCCTACAATGAGCAGTTCTTC.